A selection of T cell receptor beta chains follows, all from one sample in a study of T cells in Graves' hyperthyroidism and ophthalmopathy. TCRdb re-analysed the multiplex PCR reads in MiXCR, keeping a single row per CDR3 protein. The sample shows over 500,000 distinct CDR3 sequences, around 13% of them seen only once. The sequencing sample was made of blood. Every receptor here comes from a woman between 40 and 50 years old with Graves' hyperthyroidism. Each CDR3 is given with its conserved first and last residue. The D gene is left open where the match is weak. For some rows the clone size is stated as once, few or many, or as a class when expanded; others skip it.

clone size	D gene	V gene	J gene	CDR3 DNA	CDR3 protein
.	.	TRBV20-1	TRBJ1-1	TGCAGTGCTAGGCCAGGGGCCTCGAGAGCTTTCTTT	CSARPGASRAFF
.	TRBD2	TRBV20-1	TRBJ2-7	TGCAGTGGGGCTGGGCTAGCGGGAGGGCCTGACGCCGAGCAGTACTTC	CSGAGLAGGPDAEQYF
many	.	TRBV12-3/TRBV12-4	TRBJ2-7	TGTGCCAGCAGTTCGCAAAGGGGTTACGAGCAGTACTTC	CASSSQRGYEQYF
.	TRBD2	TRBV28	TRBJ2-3	TGTGCCAGCATGGAAGGACTAGTCTCCTATACGCAGTATTTT	CASMEGLVSYTQYF
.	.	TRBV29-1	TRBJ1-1	.	CSVEVDSPLNTEAFFEQDAFF
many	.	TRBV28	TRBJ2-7	TGTGCCAGCACGAGGGGGATCTTTTCCGAGCAGTACTTC	CASTRGIFSEQYF
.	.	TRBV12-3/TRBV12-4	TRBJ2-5	TGTGCCAGCAGTACCGCGCGGGAGACCCAGTACTTC	CASSTARETQYF
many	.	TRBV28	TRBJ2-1	TGTGCCAGCAGGCTGATTATGGAGAATGAGCAGTTCTTC	CASRLIMENEQFF
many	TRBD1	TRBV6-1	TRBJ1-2	TGTGCCAGCAGTACAGGGGGCCAGGCCTATGGCTACACCTTC	CASSTGGQAYGYTF
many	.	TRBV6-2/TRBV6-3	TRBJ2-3	TGTGCCAGCAGTTACACCACAGATACGCAGTATTTT	CASSYTTDTQYF
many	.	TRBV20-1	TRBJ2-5	TGCAGTGCGCATCTGGCCGGGAAAGAGACCCAGTACTTC	CSAHLAGKETQYF
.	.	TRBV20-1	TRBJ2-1	TGCAGTGCCAATCCGGGCCGACTCAATGAGCAGTTCTTC	CSANPGRLNEQFF
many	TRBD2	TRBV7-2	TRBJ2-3	TGTGCCAGCAGCCGCGCTAGCGGCACTAGCACAGATACGCAGTATTTT	CASSRASGTSTDTQYF
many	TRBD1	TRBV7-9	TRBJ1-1	TGTGCCAGCAGCTTAGAGGCAGGGGGAAACACTGAAGCTTTCTTT	CASSLEAGGNTEAFF
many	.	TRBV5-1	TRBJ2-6	TGCGCCAGCAGCCCCCGGACAGCGCAAGTCTCTGGGGCCAACGTCCTGACTTTC	CASSPRTAQVSGANVLTF
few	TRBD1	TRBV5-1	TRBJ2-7	TGCGCCAGCAGCCCGGGACAGCATTCCTACGAGCAGTACTTC	CASSPGQHSYEQYF
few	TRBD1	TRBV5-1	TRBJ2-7	TGCGCCAGCAGCGCGCGGACAGGGGGAGCCCACGAGCAGTACTTC	CASSARTGGAHEQYF
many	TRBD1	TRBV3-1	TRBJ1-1	TGTGCCAGCAGCCCAAGGACAGGGGGGGAGGCTTTCTTT	CASSPRTGGEAFF
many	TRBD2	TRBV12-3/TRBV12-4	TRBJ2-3	TGTGCCAGCAGCCCCGCCGGGACTAGCGGGGGAGATACGCAGTATTTT	CASSPAGTSGGDTQYF
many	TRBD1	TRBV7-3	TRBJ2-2	TGTGCCAGCAGCAGCCAGGGGGCCGGGGAGCTGTTTTTT	CASSSQGAGELFF
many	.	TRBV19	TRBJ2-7	TGTGCCAGTAGTATAGCTTCCGGGATGTCCTACGAGCAGTACTTC	CASSIASGMSYEQYF
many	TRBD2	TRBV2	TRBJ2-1	TGTGCCAGCAGTGAAGCGCTTCGGGGGGGACTAGGAAGAAGTGAGCAGTTCTTC	CASSEALRGGLGRSEQFF
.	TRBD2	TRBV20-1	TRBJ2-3	TGCAGGGGGACTAGCGGACACACAGATACGCAGTATTTT	CRGTSGHTDTQYF
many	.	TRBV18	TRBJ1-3	TGTGCCAGCTCAAGGGATCGACGGGCGAGCTCTGGAAACACCATATATTTT	CASSRDRRASSGNTIYF
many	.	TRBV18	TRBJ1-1	TGTGCCAGCTCACCCCAGGGCCGAGGAGAAGCTTTCTTT	CASSPQGRGEAFF
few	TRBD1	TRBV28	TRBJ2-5	TGTGCCAGCAACCTCCTACAGGGGCTCGGGGAGACCCAGTACTTC	CASNLLQGLGETQYF
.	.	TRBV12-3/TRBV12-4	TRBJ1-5	TGTGCCAGCAGAAAGGACGTTAATCAGCCCCAGCATTTT	CASRKDVNQPQHF
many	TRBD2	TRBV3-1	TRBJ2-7	TGTGCCAGCAGCCCTCGGGGGGGGGCGAATGAGCAGTACTTC	CASSPRGGANEQYF
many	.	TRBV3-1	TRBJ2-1	TGTGCCAGCAGCCAAGATGAACTAGAGCAGTTCTTC	CASSQDELEQFF
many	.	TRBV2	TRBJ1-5	TGTGCCAGCAGTGAAGCTGGTAGAGGGGGCAATCAGCCCCAGCATTTT	CASSEAGRGGNQPQHF
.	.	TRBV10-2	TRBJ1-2	TGCGCCAGCAGTGAAGACGGCTCTAACTATGGCTACACCTTC	CASSEDGSNYGYTF
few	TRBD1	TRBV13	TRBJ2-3	TGTGCCAGCAGCTCCACAACCGACAGGGGGCAAAACCCTAGCACAGATACGCAGTATTTT	CASSSTTDRGQNPSTDTQYF
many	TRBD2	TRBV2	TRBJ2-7	TGTGCCAGTAGGACTAGCGGGATCTACGAGCAGTACTTC	CASRTSGIYEQYF
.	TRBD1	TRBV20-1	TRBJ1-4	TGCAGTGCCCCCGGGGCAGGGGGTAATGAAAAACTGTTTTTT	CSAPGAGGNEKLFF
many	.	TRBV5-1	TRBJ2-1	TGCGCCAGCAGCCCGGGTGGGACGGGAAGCTCCTACAATGAGCAGTTCTTC	CASSPGGTGSSYNEQFF
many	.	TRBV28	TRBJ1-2	TGTGCCAGCAGTTTAGGGCAGGGGATAGGAGGCTACACCTTC	CASSLGQGIGGYTF
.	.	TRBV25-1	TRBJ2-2	TGTGCCAGCTCCTGGAGGCCCGGGGAGCTGTTTTTT	CASSWRPGELFF
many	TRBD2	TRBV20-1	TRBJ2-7	TGCAGTGCTAGAGATATTGCTTTGCTAGCGGGAGGGCCGTTTGCCTACGAGCAGTACTTC	CSARDIALLAGGPFAYEQYF
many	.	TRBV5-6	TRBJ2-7	TGTGCCAGCAGCTTGCGGGCAGGGCCCTACGAGCAGTACTTC	CASSLRAGPYEQYF
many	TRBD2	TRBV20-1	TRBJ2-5	TGCAGTGCCCACCTAGCGGGGAGTCAAGAGACCCAGTACTTC	CSAHLAGSQETQYF
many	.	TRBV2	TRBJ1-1	TGTGCCACACGCGCCGATCAGGGAAACACTGAAGCTTTCTTT	CATRADQGNTEAFF